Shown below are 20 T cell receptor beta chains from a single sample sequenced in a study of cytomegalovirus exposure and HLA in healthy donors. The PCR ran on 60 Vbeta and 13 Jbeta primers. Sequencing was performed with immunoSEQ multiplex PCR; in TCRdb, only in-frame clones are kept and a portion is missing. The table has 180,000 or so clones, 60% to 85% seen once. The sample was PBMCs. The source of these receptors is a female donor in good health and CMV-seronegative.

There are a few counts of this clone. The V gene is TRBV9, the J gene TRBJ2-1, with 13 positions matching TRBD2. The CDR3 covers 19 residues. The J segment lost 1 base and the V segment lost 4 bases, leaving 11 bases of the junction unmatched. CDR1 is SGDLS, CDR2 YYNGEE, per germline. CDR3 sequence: CASSPHRLAGGGSYNEQFF. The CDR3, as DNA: TGTGCCAGCAGCCCACATAGACTAGCGGGAGGAGGGTCCTACAATGAGCAGTTCTTC.

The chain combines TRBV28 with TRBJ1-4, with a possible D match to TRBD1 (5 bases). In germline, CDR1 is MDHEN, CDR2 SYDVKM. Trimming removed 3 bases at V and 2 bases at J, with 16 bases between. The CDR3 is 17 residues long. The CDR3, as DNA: TGTGCCAGCAGTTTCGGACGGGGGGTGTCCACTAATGAAAAACTGTTTTTT. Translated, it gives CASSFGRGVSTNEKLFF.

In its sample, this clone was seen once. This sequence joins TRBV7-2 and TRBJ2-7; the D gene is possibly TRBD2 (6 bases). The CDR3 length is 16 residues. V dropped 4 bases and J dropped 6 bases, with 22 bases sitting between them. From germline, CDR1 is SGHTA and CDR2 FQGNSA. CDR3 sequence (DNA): TGTGCCAGCAGCTCCCCGACCATTGCGGGGCCCCGCGAGCAGTACTTC. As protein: CASSSPTIAGPREQYF.

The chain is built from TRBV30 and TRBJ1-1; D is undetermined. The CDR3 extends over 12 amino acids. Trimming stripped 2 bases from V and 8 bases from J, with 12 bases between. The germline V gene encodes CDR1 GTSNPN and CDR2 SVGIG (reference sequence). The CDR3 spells CAWSFQTIEAFF. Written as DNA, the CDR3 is TGTGCCTGGAGTTTCCAAACTATCGAAGCTTTCTTT.

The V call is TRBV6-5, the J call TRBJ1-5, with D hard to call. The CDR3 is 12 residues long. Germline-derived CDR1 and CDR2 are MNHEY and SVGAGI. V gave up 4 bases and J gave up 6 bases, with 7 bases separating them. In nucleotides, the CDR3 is TGTGCCAGCAGTTTCTCCGGTCAGCCCCAGCATTTT. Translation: CASSFSGQPQHF.

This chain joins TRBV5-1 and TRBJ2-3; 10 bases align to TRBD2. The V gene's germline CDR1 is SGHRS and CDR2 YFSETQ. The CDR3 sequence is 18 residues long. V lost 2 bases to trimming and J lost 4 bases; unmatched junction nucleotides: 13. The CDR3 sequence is CASSFPQPLAGDADTQYF. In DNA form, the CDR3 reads TGCGCCAGCAGCTTTCCCCAACCTCTAGCGGGAGACGCAGATACGCAGTATTTT.

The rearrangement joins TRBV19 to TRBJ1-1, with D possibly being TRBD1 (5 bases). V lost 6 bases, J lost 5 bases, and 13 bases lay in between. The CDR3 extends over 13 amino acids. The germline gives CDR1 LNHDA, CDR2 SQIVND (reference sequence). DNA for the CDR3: TGTGCCAGTAGCCGCCGGGGGTTAACTGAAGCTTTCTTT. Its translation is CASSRRGLTEAFF.

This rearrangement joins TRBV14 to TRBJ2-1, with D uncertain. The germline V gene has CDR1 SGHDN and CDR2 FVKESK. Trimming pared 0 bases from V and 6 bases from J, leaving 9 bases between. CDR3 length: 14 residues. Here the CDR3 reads CASSQDLPPNEQFF. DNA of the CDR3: TGTGCCAGCAGCCAAGATCTCCCTCCCAATGAGCAGTTCTTC.

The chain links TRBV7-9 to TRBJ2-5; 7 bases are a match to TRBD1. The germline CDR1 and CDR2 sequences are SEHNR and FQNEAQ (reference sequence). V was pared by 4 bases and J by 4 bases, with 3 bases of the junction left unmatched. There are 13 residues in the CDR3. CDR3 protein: CASSSNRGETQYF. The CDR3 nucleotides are TGTGCCAGCAGCTCAAACAGGGGAGAGACCCAGTACTTC.

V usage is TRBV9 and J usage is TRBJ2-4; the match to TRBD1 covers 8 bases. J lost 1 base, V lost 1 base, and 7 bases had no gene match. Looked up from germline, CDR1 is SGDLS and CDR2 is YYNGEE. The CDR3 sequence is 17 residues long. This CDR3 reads CASSVSAQGAAKNIQYF. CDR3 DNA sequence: TGTGCCAGCAGCGTAAGTGCGCAGGGGGCGGCCAAAAACATTCAGTACTTC.

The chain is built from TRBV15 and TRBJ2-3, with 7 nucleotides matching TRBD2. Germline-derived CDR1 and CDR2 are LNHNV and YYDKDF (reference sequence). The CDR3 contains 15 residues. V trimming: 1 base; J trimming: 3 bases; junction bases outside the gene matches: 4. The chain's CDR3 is CATSRVRRETDTQYF. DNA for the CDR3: TGTGCCACCAGCAGAGTGCGGCGGGAGACAGATACGCAGTATTTT.

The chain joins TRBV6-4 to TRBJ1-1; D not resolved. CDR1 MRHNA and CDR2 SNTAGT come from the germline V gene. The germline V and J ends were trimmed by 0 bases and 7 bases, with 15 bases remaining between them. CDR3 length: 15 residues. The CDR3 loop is CASSDSSRGAHEAFF. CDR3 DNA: TGTGCCAGCAGTGACTCGAGTCGGGGAGCCCATGAAGCTTTCTTT.

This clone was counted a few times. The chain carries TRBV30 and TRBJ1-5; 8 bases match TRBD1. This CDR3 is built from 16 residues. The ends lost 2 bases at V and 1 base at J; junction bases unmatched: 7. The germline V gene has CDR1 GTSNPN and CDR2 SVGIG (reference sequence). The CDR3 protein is CAWSQTGGWSNQPQHF. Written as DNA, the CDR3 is TGTGCCTGGAGTCAAACAGGGGGATGGAGCAATCAGCCCCAGCATTTT.

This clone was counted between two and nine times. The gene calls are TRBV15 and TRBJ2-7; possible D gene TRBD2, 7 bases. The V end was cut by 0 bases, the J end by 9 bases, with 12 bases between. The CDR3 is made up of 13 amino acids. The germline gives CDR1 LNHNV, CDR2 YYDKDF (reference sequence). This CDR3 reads CATSRDGGAPQYF. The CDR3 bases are TGTGCCACCAGCAGAGATGGGGGGGCCCCGCAGTACTTC.

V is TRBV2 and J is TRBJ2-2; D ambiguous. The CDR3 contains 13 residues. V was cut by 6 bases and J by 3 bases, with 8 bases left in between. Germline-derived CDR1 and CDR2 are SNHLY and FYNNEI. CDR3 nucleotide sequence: TGTGCCAGCAGGCGAACAGACACCGGGGAGCTGTTTTTT. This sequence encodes CASRRTDTGELFF.

CDR3 loop: CASSYSSSGNYEQYF. CDR3 in DNA: TGTGCCAGCAGTTACTCGAGTAGCGGGAACTACGAGCAGTACTTC. The genes are TRBV6-6 and TRBJ2-7; 8 bases match TRBD2. The CDR3 is 15 amino acids. Germline V gene sequence: CDR1 MNHNY, CDR2 SVGAGI (reference sequence). J lost 3 bases, V lost 0 bases, and 4 bases had no gene match.

The CDR3 nucleotides read TGTGCCAGCAGCTTTAAGTCCGGAGGTGAGCAGTTCTTC. It specifies CASSFKSGGEQFF. The genes are TRBV7-7 and TRBJ2-1; perhaps TRBD2 as D (5 bases). Germline CDR1 reads SSHAT; CDR2 reads FNYEAQ (reference sequence). With 3 bases removed from V and 9 bases from J, the gap between germline ends came to 12 bases. CDR3 length equals 13 residues.

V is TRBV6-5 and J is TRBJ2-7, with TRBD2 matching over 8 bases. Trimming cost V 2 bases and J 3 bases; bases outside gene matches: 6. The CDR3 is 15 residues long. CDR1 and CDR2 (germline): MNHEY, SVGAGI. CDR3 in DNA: TGTGCCAGCAGTTACCAGACTAGCGAAAACTACGAGCAGTACTTC. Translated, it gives CASSYQTSENYEQYF.

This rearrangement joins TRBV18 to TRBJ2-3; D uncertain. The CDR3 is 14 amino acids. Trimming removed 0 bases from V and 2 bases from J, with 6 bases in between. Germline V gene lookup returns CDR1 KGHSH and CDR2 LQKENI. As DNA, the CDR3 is TGTGCCAGCTCACCACCGGAGAACACAGATACGCAGTATTTT. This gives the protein CASSPPENTDTQYF.

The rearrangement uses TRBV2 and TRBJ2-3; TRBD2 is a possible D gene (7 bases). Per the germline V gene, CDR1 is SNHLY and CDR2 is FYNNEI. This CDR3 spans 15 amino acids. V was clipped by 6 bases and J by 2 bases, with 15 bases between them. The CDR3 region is CASRGLRGLTDTQYF. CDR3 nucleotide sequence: TGTGCCAGCAGGGGGCTGCGGGGGCTCACAGATACGCAGTATTTT.